Following are 22 T cell receptor beta chains from one sample sequenced in a study of glioma-infiltrating T cells. Using RNA template, CDR3s of TCR alpha and beta were amplified with iRepertoire arm-PCR. One entry per CDR3 protein results from TCRdb running MiXCR on the multiplex PCR reads. The table shows around 180,000 distinct CDR3 sequences, with about 40% occurring only once. The sequenced sample was glioma tissue, nonneoplastic brain tissue, or PBMCs (not recorded which). These receptors were collected from a human donor with low-grade glioma or glioblastoma, undergoing nonglioma brain surgery, or in good health (not recorded which).

Details on this clonotype: One end of the junction does not line up with germline, which may come from a read error. In DNA, the CDR3 is TGTGCAAGCAGCTCCGACAGGGCGTCCTACGAGCAGTACTTC. It translates to CASSSDRASYEQYF. V usage is TRBV7-9 and J usage is TRBJ2-7; the match to TRBD1 covers 7 bases. Germline V lookup: CDR1 SEHNR, CDR2 FQNEAQ (reference sequence). The CDR3 runs 14 residues.

This clonotype was observed at least ten times. The CDR3 DNA follows: TGTGCCAGCAGTCAAAGCGCACAGGGGACTGAGCAGTTCTTC. This codes for CASSQSAQGTEQFF. The V gene is TRBV12-3 or TRBV12-4, the J gene TRBJ2-1; the match to TRBD1 covers 7 bases. V dropped 5 bases and J dropped 9; count of bases not matched to a gene: 10. CDR3 length equals 14 residues.

The rearrangement uses TRBV5-1 and TRBJ2-1; D gene unclear. Germline V gene sequence: CDR1 SGHRS, CDR2 YFSETQ. V was shortened by 0 bases and J by 10 bases, with 8 bases between the two germline ends. The CDR3 consists of 12 residues. The CDR3 nucleotides read TGCGCCAGCAGCTTGGGCAAGGCCGAGCAGTTCTTC. Residues: CASSLGKAEQFF.

The V and J genes are TRBV7-2 and TRBJ2-5; D remains unclear. The V gene's germline CDR1 is SGHTA and CDR2 FQGNSA. The CDR3 runs to 13 residues. V was shortened by 2 bases and J by 6 bases, with 10 bases between the two germline ends. The CDR3 DNA reads as TGTGCCAGCAGCTTACCCCCTGTGAAGACCCAGTACTTC. Residues: CASSLPPVKTQYF.

Regarding this clonotype: A read error may explain this, as a much larger clone is one base away. J is TRBJ2-1 and V is TRBV20-1; D is perhaps TRBD1 (6 bases). The CDR3 is 12 amino acids. Germline lookup yields CDR1 DFQATT and CDR2 SNEGSKA (reference sequence). CDR3 residues: CSASAGDNGQFF. The CDR3 DNA reads TGCAGTGCTAGTGCAGGGGACAATGGGCAGTTCTTC.

This clonotype was recorded a few times. This sequence joins TRBV29-1 and TRBJ1-6; D may be TRBD1 (5 bases). This CDR3 comprises 13 residues. The germline gives CDR1 SQVTM, CDR2 ANQGSEA. V lost 6 bases and J lost 10, with 16 bases in between. Here the CDR3 reads CSVGSGDESPLHF. As DNA, the CDR3 is TGCAGCGTCGGCTCGGGGGATGAATCACCCCTCCACTTT.

In regard to this clonotype: This may arise from a read error, as a much more abundant clone is one base away. The J gene is TRBJ2-7, the V gene TRBV28, with D hard to call. The V gene's germline CDR1 is MDHEN and CDR2 SYDVKM. There are 13 residues in the CDR3. Between the trimmed V and J ends, which lost 5 bases and 3 bases, there was a span of 11 bases. CDR3 nucleotides: TGTGCCAGCAGTACATATTCGGACTACGAGCAGTACTTC. This encodes CASSTYSDYEQYF.

V is TRBV2 and J is TRBJ2-7; D not certain. The V gene lost 2 bases and the J gene lost 3 bases, with 5 bases spanning the gap. This CDR3 comprises 12 residues. Germline V gene sequence: CDR1 SNHLY, CDR2 FYNNEI. CDR3 DNA sequence: TGTGCCAGCAGTGAATTTAGCTACGAGCAGTACTTC. It codes for CASSEFSYEQYF.

The sample holds a few counts of this clonotype. This chain connects TRBV3-1 to TRBJ2-2; unclear D gene. Trimming left V 3 bases short and J 6 bases short, with 8 bases between. From germline, CDR1 is LGHDT and CDR2 YNNKEL (reference sequence). The CDR3 length is 13 residues. The CDR3 loop reads CASSQYVPGELFF. The CDR3 nucleotides read TGTGCCAGCAGCCAGTACGTCCCCGGGGAGCTGTTTTTT.

This clonotype has a handful of counts. V and J are TRBV4-2 and TRBJ2-2, with D possibly matching TRBD2 (6 bases). This CDR3 has 17 amino acids. Germline V gene data show CDR1 as LGHNA and CDR2 as YNFKEQ. The V end was cut by 0 bases, the J end by 3 bases, with 14 bases between. The DNA for the CDR3 is TGTGCCAGCAGCCAAGATGATGGGCGGGATGACACCGGGGAGCTGTTTTTT. Encoded protein: CASSQDDGRDDTGELFF.

CDR3 in amino acids: CVSSYVGTRSPLHF. The CDR3 nucleotides read TGTGTTAGCAGTTACGTCGGGACTAGGTCACCCCTCCACTTT. The J gene is TRBJ1-6, the V gene TRBV6-2 or TRBV6-3, with D tentatively TRBD1 (5 bases). The CDR3 runs 14 residues. CDR1 and CDR2 from the germline V gene are MNHEY and SVGEGT.

This clonotype was detected only once. The V call is TRBV25-1, the J call TRBJ2-1, with D possibly being TRBD1 (6 bases). Trimming removed 4 bases from V and 7 bases from J, with 8 bases in between. Germline V gene sequence: CDR1 MGHDK, CDR2 SYGVNS. The CDR3 length is 12 residues. CDR3 nucleotide sequence: TGTGCCAGCAGTGGCAGGGGTAATGAGCAGTTCTTC. Its translation: CASSGRGNEQFF.

The V call is TRBV19, the J call TRBJ2-2; no clear D. This CDR3 has 14 amino acids. Germline CDR1 is LNHDA and CDR2 is SQIVND (reference sequence). V was cut by 5 bases and J by 5 bases, with 12 bases left in between. CDR3: CASSSSLGTGELFF. CDR3 DNA: TGTGCCAGTAGTTCCTCATTGGGGACCGGGGAGCTGTTTTTT.

This clonotype was detected ten times or more. V is TRBV28 and J is TRBJ2-7, with 8 positions matching TRBD2. CDR1 is MDHEN and CDR2 is SYDVKM in the germline V gene. The CDR3 is 14 amino acids. Trimming removed 6 bases from V and 1 base from J; junction bases left unmatched: 5. CDR3 amino acids: CASRPAGVSYEQYF. The DNA of the CDR3 is TGTGCCAGCAGACCAGCGGGAGTATCCTACGAGCAGTACTTC.

This clonotype was counted at least ten times. This rearrangement joins TRBV2 to TRBJ2-3; D not resolved. The germline CDR1 and CDR2 sequences are SNHLY and FYNNEI. Trimming pared 1 base from V and 2 bases from J, leaving 7 bases between. The CDR3 has 14 residues. The CDR3 DNA sequence: TGTGCCAGCAGTGAAGACCAATACACAGATACGCAGTATTTT. This sequence encodes CASSEDQYTDTQYF.

Ten or more counts support this clonotype. The chain carries TRBV6-1 and TRBJ2-3; the D is unclear. CDR1 and CDR2 (germline): MNHNS, SASEGT. V was pared by 8 bases and J by 0 bases, with 9 bases between. This CDR3 contains 13 residues. Written as DNA, the CDR3 is TGTGCCAGCGGCGCGATAAGCACAGATACGCAGTATTTT. It encodes CASGAISTDTQYF.

The CDR3 here is CASSLRGEGGNQPQYF. CDR3 coding DNA: TGTGCCAGCAGCCTCCGGGGGGAGGGAGGCAATCAGCCCCAGTATTTT. The chain recombines TRBV6-2 or TRBV6-3 with TRBJ1-5; 7 nucleotides align to TRBD2. Matching the DNA end better, TRBJ2-3 makes the J call doubtful. The CDR3 contains 16 residues. Looked up from germline, CDR1 is MNHEY and CDR2 is SVGEGT.

On this clonotype itself: Just one base apart from a much larger clone, this may be a read error. The CDR3 loop reads CTSRAQNQPQHF. The CDR3 nucleotides are TGTACCAGTAGGGCACAAAATCAGCCCCAGCATTTT. The rearrangement links TRBV19 to TRBJ1-5; D call uncertain. CDR3 length: 12 residues. Germline lookup yields CDR1 LNHDA and CDR2 SQIVND (reference sequence).

V gene TRBV5-1 combines with J gene TRBJ1-5; D gene uncertain. Germline V gene lookup returns CDR1 SGHRS and CDR2 YFSETQ. The CDR3 has 14 residues. Between the trimmed V and J ends, which lost 3 bases and 2 bases, there was a span of 9 bases. CDR3 nucleotide sequence: TGCGCCAGCAGCTCGGACGGGGGCAATCAGCCCCAGCATTTT. Its protein is CASSSDGGNQPQHF.

Turning to this clonotype: This could be a read error, since a much larger clone is one nucleotide away. The chain uses TRBV18 and TRBJ2-7; TRBD2 matches 9 bases. V shed 5 bases and J 3 bases; nucleotides not matched to a gene: 5. In germline, CDR1 is KGHSH, CDR2 LQKENI. The CDR3 consists of 14 residues. This chain's CDR3 is CASSGLARFYEQYF. DNA of the CDR3: TGTGCCAGCTCAGGACTAGCGCGGTTCTACGAGCAGTACTTC.

This clonotype turned up a few times. The V and J genes are TRBV4-1 and TRBJ1-5; D gene uncertain. The germline gives CDR1 MGHRA, CDR2 YSYEKL. The CDR3 runs 17 residues. V gave up 1 base and J gave up 2 bases, with 15 bases separating them. The CDR3 region is CASSQGGSPSGNQPQHF. For the CDR3, the DNA is TGCGCCAGCAGCCAAGGGGGAAGCCCCTCGGGCAATCAGCCCCAGCATTTT.

Of note for this clonotype: This may arise from a read error, as a much more abundant clone is one base away. This chain's CDR3 is CASSRARGKNEQFF. CDR3 sequence (DNA): TGTGCCAGCAGCCGAGCTAGAGGTAAAAATGAGCAGTTCTTC. The J gene is TRBJ2-1, the V gene TRBV27; D gene ambiguous. Trimming removed 6 bases at V and 7 bases at J, with 16 bases between. The CDR3 runs to 14 residues. Germline V gives CDR1 MNHEY, CDR2 SMNVEV (reference sequence).